A single sample gave rise to the 6 T cell receptor beta chains below, sequenced in a study of post-analysis software for immune sequencing data. Findings and caveats of the study: Controls showed lower frequencies than patients for a few TRBV segments, and TRBV5-6, TRBV5-1 and TRBV20-1 were among these.

cDNA libraries for TCR beta contained unique molecular identifiers. TCRdb re-called the PCR reads through MiXCR, storing one row per CDR3 protein. The repertoire holds roughly 800,000 distinct CDR3 sequences, around 46% seen once, with 4.9% in the top ten. Their cognate antigens are unknown. Material for sequencing was blood. The source is a girl between 5 and 17 years old with multiple sclerosis.

This clonotype was counted only a few times. The chain recombines TRBV6-6 with TRBJ1-4; D unclear. Germline V lookup: CDR1 MNHNY, CDR2 SVGAGI (reference sequence). The CDR3 totals 13 residues. V was cut by 2 bases and J by 5 bases, with 6 bases left in between. This chain's CDR3 is CASSYRENEKLFF. The CDR3 DNA follows: TGTGCCAGCAGTTACAGGGAGAATGAAAAACTGTTTTTT.

This chain uses TRBV7-6 with TRBJ2-5; the match to TRBD2 covers 7 bases. V was pared by 4 bases and J by 1 base, with 9 bases of the junction left unmatched. CDR3 length: 16 amino acids. Germline V gene data show CDR1 as SGHVS and CDR2 as FNYEAQ. The CDR3 DNA follows: TGTGCCAGCAGCTCGCACGGGCTAGCGGCCCAAGAGACCCAGTACTTC. Amino acid sequence: CASSSHGLAAQETQYF.

This clonotype was seen a handful of times. The junction departs from germline at one end; a sequencing error may be responsible. The chain combines TRBV7-3 with TRBJ2-3; D is ambiguous. The CDR3 totals 14 residues. Germline V CDR1 and CDR2: SGHTA, FQGTGA. The CDR3 DNA reads as TGTGCCAGCAGTTTAACCGGACGCACAGATACGCAGTATTTT. This encodes CASSLTGRTDTQYF.

In this sample, this clonotype turned up a few times. The chain carries TRBV27 and TRBJ1-1; 7 nucleotides line up with TRBD1. The V gene end was trimmed by 3 bases and the J gene end by 8 bases; junction bases not matched to a gene: 9. Germline CDR1 reads MNHEY; CDR2 reads SMNVEV (reference sequence). CDR3 length: 14 amino acids. CDR3 bases: TGTGCCAGCAGTTTCCAGGGGACAGACAGGGAAGCTTTCTTT. Residues: CASSFQGTDREAFF.

This clonotype has just a few counts. This chain links TRBV12-3 or TRBV12-4 with TRBJ2-1, with TRBD1 as a possible D gene (5 bases). V gave up 11 bases and J gave up 9 bases, with 20 bases separating them. The CDR3 is 13 amino acids. CDR3 nucleotides: TGTGCCGGGGCGACGACCCAGGTCACTGAGCAGTTCTTC. It specifies CAGATTQVTEQFF.

This sequence joins TRBV20-1 and TRBJ2-1; no reliable D call. The CDR3 spans 14 residues. Per the germline V gene, CDR1 is DFQATT and CDR2 is SNEGSKA (reference sequence). Trimming stripped 1 base from V and 5 bases from J, with 12 bases between. This chain's CDR3 is CSARASSNHNEQFF. CDR3 bases: TGCAGTGCTAGAGCGTCCTCTAACCACAATGAGCAGTTCTTC.